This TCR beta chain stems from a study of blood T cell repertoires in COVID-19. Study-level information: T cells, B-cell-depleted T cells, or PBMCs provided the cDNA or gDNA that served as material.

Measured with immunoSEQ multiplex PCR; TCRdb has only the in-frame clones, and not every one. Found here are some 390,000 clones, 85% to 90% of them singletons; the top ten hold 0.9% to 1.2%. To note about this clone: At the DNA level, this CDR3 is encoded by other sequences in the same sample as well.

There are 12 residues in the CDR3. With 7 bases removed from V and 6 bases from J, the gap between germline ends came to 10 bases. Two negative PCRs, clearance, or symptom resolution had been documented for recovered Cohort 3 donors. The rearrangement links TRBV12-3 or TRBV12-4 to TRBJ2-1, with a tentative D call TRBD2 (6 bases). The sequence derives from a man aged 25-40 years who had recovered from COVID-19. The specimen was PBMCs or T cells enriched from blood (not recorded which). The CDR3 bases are TGTGCCAGCACCCTGGGAGGCAATGAGCAGTTCTTC. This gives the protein CASTLGGNEQFF.